These 7 T cell receptor beta chains were sequenced from one sample in a study of T-cell reconstitution after alpha-beta-depleted transplantation in children. Using unique molecular identifiers, the investigators prepared the TCRbeta library. TCRdb redid the calling of the PCR reads with MiXCR, one entry per CDR3 protein. This table has around 250,000 distinct CDR3 sequences, 9.9% appearing once. The material sequenced was PBMCs from the stem cell graft donor, taken from the stem cell graft. The source is a human donor who donated a stem cell graft to a child with SCID.

The chain uses TRBV4-1 and TRBJ2-5; perhaps TRBD2 as D (6 bases). This CDR3 is built from 16 residues. The V gene's germline CDR1 is MGHRA and CDR2 YSYEKL. With 2 bases removed from V and 1 base from J, the gap between germline ends came to 14 bases. The CDR3 region has the DNA TGCGCCAGCAGCCAAAAGGCCGGGCGGGGCCAAGAGACCCAGTACTTC. Translated, it gives CASSQKAGRGQETQYF.

The chain is built from TRBV12-3 or TRBV12-4 and TRBJ2-3; TRBD2 matches at 12 bases. The CDR3 spans 16 residues. With 5 bases clipped from V and 0 bases from J, the junction kept 3 bases outside the gene matches. The CDR3 loop reads CASSRTSGASTDTQYF. In nucleotides, the CDR3 is TGTGCCAGCAGTCGGACTAGCGGGGCTAGCACAGATACGCAGTATTTT.

The genes are TRBV4-1 and TRBJ1-1; D not certain. The ends were cut back, 6 bases at V and 1 base at J, with 12 bases in the middle. Germline CDR1 MGHRA, CDR2 YSYEKL. This CDR3 is 14 amino acids long. CDR3 DNA sequence: TGCGCCAGCAGTCGCGGGGAGGCGAACACTGAAGCTTTCTTT. Amino acid sequence: CASSRGEANTEAFF.

J is TRBJ2-7 and V is TRBV7-9, with D perhaps matching TRBD1 (5 bases). This CDR3 spans 13 amino acids. CDR1 and CDR2 from the germline V gene are SEHNR and FQNEAQ (reference sequence). V was clipped by 5 bases and J by 7 bases, with 15 bases between them. DNA of the CDR3: TGTGCCAGCAGCCTCGATGTGTCAGGGGAGCAGTACTTC. Protein sequence: CASSLDVSGEQYF.

In this sample, this clonotype turned up a few times. The CDR3 nucleotides read TGTGCCAGCTCACCACGAGTCCCGGGACAGGGGGATACGCAGTATTTT. Amino acid sequence: CASSPRVPGQGDTQYF. The V and J genes are TRBV18 and TRBJ2-3; 10 positions match TRBD1. The V segment lost 1 base and the J segment 6 bases; nucleotides outside the gene matches: 7. The CDR3 runs 16 residues. Germline loops: CDR1 KGHSH, CDR2 LQKENI. Full variable domain (remainder filled in from reference TRBV18 and TRBJ2-3): NAGVMQNPRHLVRRRGQEARLRCSPMKGHSHVYWYRQLPEEGLKFMVYLQKENIIDESGMPKERFSAEFPKEGPSILRIQQVVRGDSAAYFCASSPRVPGQGDTQYFGPGTRLTVL.

Points on this clonotype: This could be a read error, since a much larger clone is one nucleotide away. The chain couples TRBV12-3 or TRBV12-4 to TRBJ2-3; D not certain. There are 12 residues in the CDR3. Trimming stripped 7 bases from V and 5 bases from J, with 10 bases between. The CDR3 sequence is CASTLLKDTQYF. The CDR3 DNA reads as TGTGCCAGCACCCTACTCAAAGATACGCAGTATTTT.

This clonotype has ten or more counts. V is TRBV3-1 and J is TRBJ1-4, with D unresolved. V lost 6 bases to trimming and J lost 0 bases, with 8 bases between them. The germline V gene encodes CDR1 LGHDT and CDR2 YNNKEL (reference sequence). CDR3 length: 14 amino acids. For the CDR3, the DNA is TGTGCCAGCAGGGGCTATGCAACTAATGAAAAACTGTTTTTT. It yields the protein CASRGYATNEKLFF.